The 29 T cell receptor beta chains below come from one sample, sequenced in a study of blood T cell repertoires in COVID-19. Clones were sequenced by immunoSEQ multiplex PCR, and TCRdb holds only the in-frame ones, with some missing. The sample consists of some 130,000 clones, 75% to 90% of them appearing once. Sequencing input: peripheral blood. Receptors originate from a man aged 65 to 79 with acute or convalescent COVID-19.

The V call is TRBV12-5, the J call TRBJ2-7; D remains unclear. The germline V gene has CDR1 LGHNT and CDR2 FRNRAP. CDR3 length equals 14 residues. The ends were cut back, 5 bases at V and 6 bases at J, with 17 bases in the middle. As DNA, the CDR3 is TGTGCTAGTGGTATATCCTCCATCGTGCGCGAGCAGTACTTC. Encoded protein: CASGISSIVREQYF.

The gene calls are TRBV2 and TRBJ1-4; a possible D gene is TRBD1 (6 bases). Germline V CDR1 and CDR2: SNHLY, FYNNEI. The CDR3 spans 14 residues. Trimming cost V 5 bases and J 8 bases, with 15 bases left between them. The CDR3 is CASSTGTWDEKLFF. The CDR3 nucleotides are TGTGCCAGCAGTACCGGGACATGGGACGAAAAACTGTTTTTT.

The chain is built from TRBV7-2 and TRBJ2-3; no clear D gene. Trimming took 1 base from V and 2 from J, leaving 7 bases between them. Per germline, CDR1 SGHTA and CDR2 FQGNSA. This CDR3 contains 14 residues. In DNA form, the CDR3 reads TGTGCCAGCAGCTTAGGGGCCTTCACAGATACGCAGTATTTT. It codes for CASSLGAFTDTQYF.

V gene TRBV29-1 combines with J gene TRBJ1-2; 8 nucleotides align to TRBD1. Germline assignment: CDR1 SQVTM and CDR2 ANQGSEA. Trimming removed 6 bases from V and 1 base from J; junction bases left unmatched: 7. The CDR3 contains 14 residues. CDR3 protein: CSVVSDRDNYGYTF. The CDR3 DNA sequence: TGCAGCGTCGTCTCGGACAGGGATAACTATGGCTACACCTTC. Variable domain in full (rest from reference TRBV29-1 and TRBJ1-2): SAVISQKPSRDICQRGTSLTIQCQVDSQVTMMFWYRQQPGQSLTLIATANQGSEATYESGFVIDKFPISRPNLTFSTLTVSNMSPEDSSIYLCSVVSDRDNYGYTFGSGTRLTVV.

This clone was counted a single time. The rearrangement links TRBV5-4 to TRBJ1-6; 8 bases map to TRBD1. The ends lost 3 bases at V and 9 bases at J; junction bases unmatched: 5. The germline CDR1 and CDR2 sequences are SGHNT and YYREEE (reference sequence). This CDR3 region has 14 residues. The CDR3 region is CASSSGQEASPLHF. The CDR3 coding sequence is TGTGCCAGCAGCTCGGGACAGGAGGCTTCACCCCTCCACTTT.

In regard to this clone: Within the sample, other DNA sequences also encode this same CDR3. The rearrangement joins TRBV20-1 to TRBJ2-7; unclear D gene. The CDR3 loop spans 11 amino acids. Germline CDR1 DFQATT, CDR2 SNEGSKA (reference sequence). The V end lost 1 base, the J end lost 5 bases, and 6 bases lay between the germline ends. The DNA of the CDR3 is TGCAGTGCTAGAGCTGGGCACGAGCAGTACTTC. It is translated as CSARAGHEQYF.

Concerning this clone: This sample includes further DNA sequences coding for the same CDR3. V usage is TRBV12-3 or TRBV12-4 and J usage is TRBJ1-2; D gene unclear. V shed 6 bases and J shed 3 bases, with 8 bases lying between them. There are 12 residues in the CDR3. CDR3 DNA: TGTGCCAGCAGCCCCGGGGACTATGGCTACACCTTC. Protein product: CASSPGDYGYTF.

This rearrangement joins TRBV6-6 to TRBJ1-5; no reliable D call. This CDR3 contains 15 residues. CDR1 MNHNY and CDR2 SVGAGI come from the germline V gene (reference sequence). The ends were cut back, 4 bases at V and 0 bases at J, with 10 bases in the middle. The CDR3 region is CASSSGSYSNQPQHF. The CDR3 nucleotides are TGTGCCAGCAGTTCCGGGAGCTATAGCAATCAGCCCCAGCATTTT.

The sample holds one count of this clone. This chain joins TRBV25-1 and TRBJ1-3, with D hard to call. V lost 8 bases, J lost 0 bases, and 11 bases lay in between. Germline CDR1 is MGHDK and CDR2 is SYGVNS. This CDR3 spans 14 amino acids. The CDR3 DNA follows: TGTGCCAGCTCCTCGGGTTACTCTGGAAACACCATATATTTT. Amino acids: CASSSGYSGNTIYF. Supplemented by reference TRBV25-1 and TRBJ1-3, the full variable domain reads EADIYQTPRYLVIGTGKKITLECSQTMGHDKMYWYQQDPGMELHLIHYSYGVNSTEKGDLSSESTVSRIRTEHFPLTLESARPSHTSQYLCASSSGYSGNTIYFGEGSWLTVV.

V usage is TRBV3-1 (or the pseudogene TRBV3-2) and J usage is TRBJ2-1; weak D call: TRBD1 (5 bases). The CDR3 is made up of 16 amino acids. CDR1 is LGHDT, CDR2 YNNKEL, per germline (reference sequence). Trimming cost V 0 bases and J 6 bases, with 15 bases left between them. The CDR3 spells CASSQDLAIRGNEQFF. The CDR3 DNA is TGTGCCAGCAGCCAAGATCTCGCAATTAGGGGCAATGAGCAGTTCTTC.

The chain has TRBV7-2 and TRBJ1-5; the D is unclear. This CDR3 spans 13 amino acids. V was cut by 5 bases and J by 1 base, with 6 bases left in between. The germline CDR1 and CDR2 sequences are SGHTA and FQGNSA. DNA of the CDR3: TGTGCCAGCAGCCTCCGGAGCAATCAGCCCCAGCATTTT. Protein sequence: CASSLRSNQPQHF.

J is TRBJ2-7 and V is TRBV6-5; D might be TRBD1 (6 bases). This CDR3 contains 15 residues. Germline CDR1 is MNHEY and CDR2 is SVGAGI. Trimming pared 10 bases from V and 3 bases from J, leaving 22 bases between. The CDR3 loop reads CATLPAGAGLYEQYF. The CDR3 coding sequence is TGTGCCACCCTACCGGCAGGGGCGGGCCTCTACGAGCAGTACTTC.

CDR3 residues: CSVANRVNSGANVLTF. CDR3 DNA sequence: TGCAGCGTTGCCAACAGGGTAAACTCTGGGGCCAACGTCCTGACTTTC. The V gene is TRBV29-1, the J gene TRBJ2-6; TRBD1 might be the D (6 bases). This CDR3 has 16 amino acids. Germline V gene sequence: CDR1 SQVTM, CDR2 ANQGSEA. Trimming shortened V by 4 bases and J by 0 bases, and 13 bases separated the two germline ends.

This clone was seen a single time. The genes are TRBV5-1 and TRBJ1-1, with D maybe TRBD1 (5 bases). The CDR3 totals 14 residues. Germline CDR1 SGHRS, CDR2 YFSETQ. Trimming took 0 bases from V and 4 from J, leaving 10 bases between them. CDR3 sequence: CASSLVGDGTEAFF. The CDR3 DNA follows: TGCGCCAGCAGCTTGGTAGGGGATGGCACTGAAGCTTTCTTT.

The rearrangement joins TRBV6-4 to TRBJ2-2; no clear D gene. The CDR3 contains 14 residues. Trimming took 5 bases from V and 3 from J, leaving 10 bases between them. Germline CDR1 is MRHNA and CDR2 is SNTAGT. CDR3: CASSIVPDTGELFF. DNA for the CDR3: TGTGCCAGCAGTATCGTCCCAGACACCGGGGAGCTGTTTTTT.

This chain joins TRBV25-1 and TRBJ2-2, with TRBD1 matching 8 bases. V gave up 3 bases and J gave up 8 bases; unmatched junction bases: 8. The length of the CDR3 is 15 residues. Germline loops: CDR1 MGHDK, CDR2 SYGVNS. The CDR3 nucleotides read TGTGCCAGCAGTGACCCGAGCAGGGGGCTAGGGGAGCTGTTTTTT. Amino acids: CASSDPSRGLGELFF. The variable domain in full, completed from reference TRBV25-1 and TRBJ2-2, reads EADIYQTPRYLVIGTGKKITLECSQTMGHDKMYWYQQDPGMELHLIHYSYGVNSTEKGDLSSESTVSRIRTEHFPLTLESARPSHTSQYLCASSDPSRGLGELFFGEGSRLTVL.

The rearrangement links TRBV2 to TRBJ1-2; 11 bases fit TRBD1. CDR3 size: 15 residues. Germline CDR1 SNHLY, CDR2 FYNNEI. V shed 6 bases and J 2 bases; nucleotides not matched to a gene: 5. The CDR3 DNA reads TGTGCCAGCAGGGAAAGGACAGGGGGCAACTATGGCTACACCTTC. It codes for CASRERTGGNYGYTF.

The V and J genes are TRBV2 and TRBJ1-1; TRBD1 matches at 7 bases. The CDR3 is 15 amino acids. The J segment lost 2 bases and the V segment lost 7 bases, leaving 10 bases of the junction unmatched. The germline V gene encodes CDR1 SNHLY and CDR2 FYNNEI. The CDR3 loop is CASIIGTVLNTEAFF. In DNA form, the CDR3 reads TGTGCCAGCATTATCGGGACAGTACTTAACACTGAAGCTTTCTTT.

On this clone itself: The same CDR3 can be traced to other DNA sequences in this sample. The chain links TRBV10-3 to TRBJ2-3; a possible D gene is TRBD2 (5 bases). Germline loops: CDR1 ENHRY, CDR2 SYGVKD. CDR3 length: 14 amino acids. The germline V and J ends were trimmed by 4 bases and 2 bases, with 10 bases remaining between them. The CDR3 nucleotides are TGTGCCATCAGTGCCGGAGGATCCACAGATACGCAGTATTTT. This translates into CAISAGGSTDTQYF.

The chain links TRBV7-9 to TRBJ2-2, with 7 bases that match TRBD1. With V trimmed by 5 bases and J by 4 bases, 4 bases remained unmatched. The CDR3 length is 14 residues. The V gene's germline CDR1 is SEHNR and CDR2 FQNEAQ (reference sequence). CDR3: CASSTNRGTGELFF. The CDR3 DNA is TGTGCCAGCAGCACAAACAGGGGCACCGGGGAGCTGTTTTTT.

The V gene is TRBV19, the J gene TRBJ1-2; no clear D. The ends were cut back, 6 bases at V and 8 bases at J, with 16 bases in the middle. CDR1 and CDR2 from the germline V gene are LNHDA and SQIVND (reference sequence). CDR3 length: 13 residues. For the CDR3, the DNA is TGTGCCAGTAGAATGACGGGGTTCTGGGGCTACACCTTC. Protein sequence: CASRMTGFWGYTF.

This clone showed up just a few times. The rearrangement links TRBV5-1 to TRBJ1-1; 7 nucleotides agree with TRBD1. V shed 6 bases and J 5 bases; nucleotides not matched to a gene: 10. The V gene's germline CDR1 is SGHRS and CDR2 YFSETQ. The CDR3 is 14 amino acids. CDR3 nucleotide sequence: TGCGCCAGCACACGACGAGGGGGCTCGACTGAAGCTTTCTTT. Its translation is CASTRRGGSTEAFF.

The chain is built from TRBV10-1 and TRBJ1-1, with D perhaps TRBD1 (5 bases). Trimming took 7 bases from V and 3 from J, leaving 12 bases between them. Germline V gene lookup returns CDR1 WNHNN and CDR2 SYGVQD (reference sequence). This CDR3 spans 13 amino acids. CDR3 in DNA: TGCGCCAGCAAGGACACGGGGGACACTGAAGCTTTCTTT. Translating gives CASKDTGDTEAFF.

The chain combines TRBV10-3 with TRBJ1-1; no clear D. Looked up from germline, CDR1 is ENHRY and CDR2 is SYGVKD. This CDR3 contains 13 residues. V was pared by 2 bases and J by 2 bases, with 6 bases between. The CDR3 DNA reads as TGTGCCATCAGTGAGCCCCTTAACACTGAAGCTTTCTTT. Its translation is CAISEPLNTEAFF.

V and J are TRBV5-1 and TRBJ2-1; tentative D call: TRBD1 (6 bases). This CDR3 spans 15 amino acids. Trimming took 2 bases from V and 7 from J, leaving 16 bases between them. Germline V gene data show CDR1 as SGHRS and CDR2 as YFSETQ. CDR3 region: CASSLETGSLNEQFF. CDR3 in DNA: TGCGCCAGCAGCTTAGAGACAGGCTCCCTGAATGAGCAGTTCTTC.

This clone was detected a few times. The CDR3 reads CASRDAGTATYGYTF. The DNA of the CDR3 is TGTGCCAGCAGGGACGCCGGGACAGCAACCTATGGCTACACCTTC. The V and J genes are TRBV7-2 and TRBJ1-2, with 7 bases that match TRBD1. Trimming at V came to 6 bases and at J to 4 bases, leaving 11 bases not matched to a gene. The CDR3 covers 15 residues. CDR1 is SGHTA and CDR2 is FQGNSA in the germline V gene.

This clone was seen once. V usage is TRBV18 and J usage is TRBJ2-1, with 8 bases aligning to TRBD1. V lost 6 bases, J lost 7 bases, and 11 bases stayed unmatched. The CDR3 has 15 residues. The germline V gene has CDR1 KGHSH and CDR2 LQKENI. The CDR3 loop is CASSPTGTGVNEQFF. DNA of the CDR3: TGTGCCAGCTCTCCTACCGGGACAGGCGTAAATGAGCAGTTCTTC.

CDR3 protein: CASSPLDRGPTEAFF. The CDR3 DNA follows: TGTGCCAGCAGCCCCCTCGACAGGGGGCCCACTGAAGCTTTCTTT. This chain links TRBV3-1 (or the pseudogene TRBV3-2) with TRBJ1-1, with TRBD1 matching over 10 bases. V shed 4 bases and J 4 bases; nucleotides not matched to a gene: 6. The CDR3 consists of 15 residues. Germline CDR1 and CDR2: LGHDT and YNNKEL (reference sequence).

This chain connects TRBV3-1 (or the pseudogene TRBV3-2) to TRBJ1-1, with TRBD1 as a possible D gene (6 bases). In germline, CDR1 is LGHDT, CDR2 YNNKEL (reference sequence). The CDR3 runs 14 residues. Between the trimmed V and J ends, which lost 2 bases and 2 bases, there was a span of 9 bases. The DNA for the CDR3 is TGTGCCAGCAGCCAATTAGGGGGTAACACTGAAGCTTTCTTT. This encodes CASSQLGGNTEAFF.